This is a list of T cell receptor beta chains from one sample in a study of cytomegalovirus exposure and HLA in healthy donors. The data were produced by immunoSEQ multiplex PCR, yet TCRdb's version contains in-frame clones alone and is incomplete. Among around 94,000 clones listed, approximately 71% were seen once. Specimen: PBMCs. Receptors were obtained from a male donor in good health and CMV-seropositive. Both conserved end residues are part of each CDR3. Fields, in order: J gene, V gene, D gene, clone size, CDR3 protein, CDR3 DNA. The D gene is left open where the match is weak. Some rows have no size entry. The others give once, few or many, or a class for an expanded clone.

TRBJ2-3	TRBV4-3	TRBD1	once	CASSQDGGTGRRQYF	TGCGCCAGCAGCCAAGATGGCGGGACAGGGAGGAGGCAGTATTTT
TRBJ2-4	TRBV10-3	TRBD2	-	CAISESGQAGLAKNSQYF	TGTGCCATCAGTGAGTCGGGGCAGGCGGGACTAGCCAAAAACAGTCAGTACTTC
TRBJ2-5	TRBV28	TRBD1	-	CASSAPDRGIQETQYF	TGTGCCAGCAGTGCTCCGGACAGGGGGATCCAAGAGACCCAGTACTTC
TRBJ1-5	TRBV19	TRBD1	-	CASSGQGSNQPQHF	TGTGCCAGTAGTGGACAGGGCAGCAATCAGCCCCAGCATTTT
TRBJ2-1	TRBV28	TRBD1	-	CASSMGDRRNNEQFF	TGTGCCAGCAGTATGGGGGACAGAAGAAACAATGAGCAGTTCTTC
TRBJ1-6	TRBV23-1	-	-	CASSLRSPLHF	TGCGCCAGCAGTCTGCGATCGCCCCTCCACTTT
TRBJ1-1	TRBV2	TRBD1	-	CASSTRLTGAEAFF	TGTGCCAGCAGCACCCGACTTACAGGGGCTGAAGCTTTCTTT
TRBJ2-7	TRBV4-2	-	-	CASSLQGGGSAHDEQYF	TGTGCCAGCAGCCTCCAGGGAGGTGGGTCCGCTCATGACGAGCAGTACTTC
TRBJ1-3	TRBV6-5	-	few	CASSSPAISGNTIYF	TGTGCCAGCAGTTCTCCAGCGATCTCTGGAAACACCATATATTTT
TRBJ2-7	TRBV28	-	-	CASRGRETYEQYF	TGTGCCAGCAGGGGGCGGGAAACCTACGAGCAGTACTTC
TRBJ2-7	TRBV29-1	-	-	CSVVGGDSYEQYF	TGCAGCGTTGTCGGCGGAGACTCCTACGAGCAGTACTTC
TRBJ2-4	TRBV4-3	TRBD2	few	CASSQEVAGANIQYF	TGCGCCAGCAGCCAAGAGGTAGCGGGAGCCAACATTCAGTACTTC
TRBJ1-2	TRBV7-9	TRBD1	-	CASSSTGDGYGYTF	TGTGCCAGCAGCTCAACAGGGGATGGCTATGGCTACACCTTC
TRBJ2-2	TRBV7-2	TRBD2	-	CASSPGTTTGELFF	TGTGCCAGCAGCCCCGGGACTACCACCGGGGAGCTGTTTTTT
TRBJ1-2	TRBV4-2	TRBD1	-	CASSWDREDYGYTF	TGTGCCAGCAGTTGGGACAGGGAGGACTATGGCTACACCTTC
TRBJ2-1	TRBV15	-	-	CATSRDPGGYNEQFF	TGTGCCACCAGCAGAGATCCAGGAGGCTACAATGAGCAGTTCTTC
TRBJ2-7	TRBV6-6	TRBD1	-	CASIRRTGDEQYF	TGTGCCAGCATCCGCCGGACAGGGGACGAGCAGTACTTC
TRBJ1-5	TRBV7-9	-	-	CASSTDWESNQPQHF	TGTGCCAGCAGCACAGATTGGGAGAGCAATCAGCCCCAGCATTTT
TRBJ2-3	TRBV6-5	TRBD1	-	CASSQDRGSTDTQYF	TGTGCCAGCAGCCAGGACAGGGGCAGCACAGATACGCAGTATTTT
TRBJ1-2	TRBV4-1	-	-	CASSQDSSGRSFF	TGCGCCAGCAGCCAAGATAGTAGCGGCAGGTCCTTCTTC
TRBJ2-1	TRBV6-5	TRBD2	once	CASSQTSGRYNEQFF	TGTGCCAGCAGCCAGACTAGCGGGAGGTACAATGAGCAGTTCTTC